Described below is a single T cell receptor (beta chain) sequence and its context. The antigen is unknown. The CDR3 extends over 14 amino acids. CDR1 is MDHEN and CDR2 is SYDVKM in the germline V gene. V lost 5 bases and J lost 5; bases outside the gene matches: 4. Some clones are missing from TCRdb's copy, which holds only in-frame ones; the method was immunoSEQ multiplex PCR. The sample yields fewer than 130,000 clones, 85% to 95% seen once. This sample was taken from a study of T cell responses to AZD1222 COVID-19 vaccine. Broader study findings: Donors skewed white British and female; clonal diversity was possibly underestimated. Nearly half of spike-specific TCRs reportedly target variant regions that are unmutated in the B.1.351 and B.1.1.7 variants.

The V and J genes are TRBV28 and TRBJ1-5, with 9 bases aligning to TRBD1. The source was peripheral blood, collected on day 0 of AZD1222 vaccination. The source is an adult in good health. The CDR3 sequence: CASSQQGAYQPQHF. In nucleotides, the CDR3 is TGTGCCAGCAGTCAACAGGGGGCCTATCAGCCCCAGCATTTT.